The 30 T cell receptor beta chains below come from one sample, sequenced in a study of T cell repertoires in aging, cancer and after chemotherapy (dated by TCRdb to between 2018 and 2021). TCR beta rearrangements were amplified from genomic DNA isolated from peripheral blood, not from sorted cells or RNA. Instrument on record: Illumina MiSeq. Rearranged TRB sequences spanning V, D and J segments were amplified by multiplex touch-down PCR using a mixed TRB-A/B primer pool. TCRdb ran its own pipeline on the public reads, namely fastp trimming at Q25 and MiXCR clone calling, and kept in-frame beta chains. CDR3 protein duplicates are merged, each entry listing the most common genes and DNA. The sample profile shows several thousand distinct CDR3 sequences; around 35% of them were found once. The ten largest clones capture 40% to 50% of the sample. The sequenced material came from blood. Receptors originate from a human donor in good health.

The chain combines TRBV12-3 or TRBV12-4 with TRBJ1-5, with TRBD1 as a possible D gene (6 bases). V lost 6 bases, J lost 1 base, and 10 bases lay in between. This CDR3 spans 14 amino acids. The CDR3 DNA reads TGTGCCAGCAGCCTCGGACAGAGCAATCAGCCCCAGCATTTT. This gives the protein CASSLGQSNQPQHF.

The V gene is TRBV10-3, the J gene TRBJ2-1; 7 nucleotides match TRBD1. J gave up 6 bases and V 10 bases, and 18 bases lay outside the gene matches. This CDR3 comprises 16 residues. Germline CDR1 ENHRY, CDR2 SYGVKD. For the CDR3, the DNA is TGTGCCAGCACCGCCACCACAGGGGTTTTTGGCAATGAGCAGTTCTTC. Translating gives CASTATTGVFGNEQFF.

V and J are TRBV19 and TRBJ1-4; 10 nucleotides match TRBD1. Per germline, CDR1 LNHDA and CDR2 SQIVND (reference sequence). Trimming took 3 bases from V and 8 from J; bases not matched to a gene: 9. CDR3 length equals 16 residues. The CDR3 nucleotides are TGTGCCAGTAGTATGCGACAGGGGGCGCGCGGCGAAAAACTGTTTTTT. Its translation is CASSMRQGARGEKLFF.

The rearrangement joins TRBV11-3 to TRBJ2-3; D possibly corresponds to TRBD1 (6 bases). This CDR3 comprises 15 residues. Germline-derived CDR1 and CDR2 are SGHNT and YENEEA. Trimming removed 6 bases from V and 0 bases from J, with 13 bases in between. CDR3 region: CASSAEDSSTDTQYF. For the CDR3, the DNA is TGTGCCAGCAGTGCCGAGGACAGTAGCACAGATACGCAGTATTTT.

A single count supports this clonotype. The chain joins TRBV5-6 to TRBJ2-3; the D gene is possibly TRBD1 (6 bases). The CDR3 length is 15 residues. Germline V gene lookup returns CDR1 SGHDT and CDR2 YYEEEE. Trimming removed 0 bases at V and 2 bases at J, with 10 bases between. CDR3 in DNA: TGTGCCAGCAGCTTGGATGGGGGCCCCACAGATACGCAGTATTTT. It yields the protein CASSLDGGPTDTQYF.

V and J are TRBV11-3 and TRBJ1-1; TRBD1 matches at 7 bases. The germline gives CDR1 SGHNT, CDR2 YENEEA. V lost 1 base, J lost 0 bases, and 8 bases stayed unmatched. The CDR3 is 17 amino acids. CDR3 in DNA: TGTGCCAGCAGCTTAGGGAACAGGGGCGAAATGAACACTGAAGCTTTCTTT. This encodes CASSLGNRGEMNTEAFF.

There are a few counts of this clonotype. The genes are TRBV30 and TRBJ1-2; no clear D gene. V was trimmed by 0 bases and J by 2 bases, leaving 7 bases between them. The length of the CDR3 is 13 residues. The germline gives CDR1 GTSNPN, CDR2 SVGIG (reference sequence). CDR3 protein: CAWSVRRNYGYTF. In DNA, the CDR3 is TGTGCCTGGAGTGTACGAAGGAACTATGGCTACACCTTC.

The rearrangement links TRBV12-3 or TRBV12-4 to TRBJ2-2; no firm D call. The CDR3 spans 15 residues. V shed 0 bases and J shed 6 bases, with 11 bases lying between them. As DNA, the CDR3 is TGTGCCAGCAGTTTAGCGGCACCGATTCCCGGGGAGCTGTTTTTT. It encodes CASSLAAPIPGELFF.

There are a few counts of this clonotype. The rearrangement links TRBV19 to TRBJ2-3; maybe TRBD1 (5 bases). This CDR3 has 13 amino acids. Germline assignment: CDR1 LNHDA and CDR2 SQIVND (reference sequence). Trimming took 3 bases from V and 2 from J, leaving 6 bases between them. Written as DNA, the CDR3 is TGTGCCAGTAGTATCAGGGTCACAGATACGCAGTATTTT. Its translation: CASSIRVTDTQYF.

The chain combines TRBV27 with TRBJ2-1, with D possibly matching TRBD1 (6 bases). Germline-derived CDR1 and CDR2 are MNHEY and SMNVEV (reference sequence). This CDR3 contains 15 residues. V was shortened by 3 bases and J by 6 bases, with 15 bases between the two germline ends. The CDR3 region has the DNA TGTGCCAGCAGTTTCACGACAGGACCCCCCAATGAGCAGTTCTTC. It codes for CASSFTTGPPNEQFF.

This clonotype occurred a few times. The chain recombines TRBV28 with TRBJ2-7, with 7 bases lining up with TRBD1. Unmatched junction bases numbered 22, after V lost 5 bases and J lost 6 bases. The CDR3 totals 18 residues. Looked up from germline, CDR1 is MDHEN and CDR2 is SYDVKM. In DNA, the CDR3 is TGTGCCAGCAGTCTACCGGGGTGGGGTGGGACAGAGCACTCCGAGCAGTACTTC. Its protein is CASSLPGWGGTEHSEQYF.

The gene calls are TRBV24-1 and TRBJ2-3; TRBD2 agrees at 13 bases. The trim removed 3 bases at V and 2 bases at J, leaving 7 bases unmatched. The CDR3 loop spans 18 amino acids. Germline CDR1 KGHDR, CDR2 SFDVKD. The CDR3 protein is CATSDPRGLAGVTDTQYF. The CDR3 DNA is TGTGCCACCAGTGATCCTCGTGGACTAGCGGGGGTCACAGATACGCAGTATTTT.

The V gene is TRBV18, the J gene TRBJ1-4; 7 bases agree with TRBD1. Trimming removed 5 bases from V and 5 bases from J; junction bases left unmatched: 5. CDR3 length: 14 residues. In germline, CDR1 is KGHSH, CDR2 LQKENI. The CDR3 bases are TGTGCCAGCTCAGCGGACAGGCAAAATGAAAAACTGTTTTTT. Its protein product is CASSADRQNEKLFF. The variable domain in full, with the rest retrieved from reference TRBV18 and TRBJ1-4, is NAGVMQNPRHLVRRRGQEARLRCSPMKGHSHVYWYRQLPEEGLKFMVYLQKENIIDESGMPKERFSAEFPKEGPSILRIQQVVRGDSAAYFCASSADRQNEKLFFGSGTQLSVL.

In this sample, this clonotype turned up a few times. This sequence joins TRBV6-6 and TRBJ2-3; 9 bases are shared with TRBD2. Per germline, CDR1 MNHNY and CDR2 SVGAGI (reference sequence). CDR3 length: 15 amino acids. V shed 7 bases, J shed 0 bases, and the junction held 5 bases outside the gene matches. The CDR3 region is CASTRTSASTDTQYF. In DNA form, the CDR3 reads TGTGCCAGCACTAGGACTAGCGCTAGCACAGATACGCAGTATTTT.

This clonotype was seen a single time. V is TRBV6-1 and J is TRBJ1-1; 7 positions agree with TRBD1. V gave up 4 bases and J gave up 7 bases; unmatched junction bases: 12. Germline loops: CDR1 MNHNS, CDR2 SASEGT. The CDR3 consists of 15 residues. CDR3 in amino acids: CASSARDAGGIEAFF. The CDR3 coding sequence is TGTGCCAGCAGTGCCCGGGACGCAGGGGGGATTGAAGCTTTCTTT.

The chain combines TRBV18 with TRBJ1-1; D might be TRBD1 (6 bases). The V gene's germline CDR1 is KGHSH and CDR2 LQKENI. With 0 bases removed from V and 0 bases from J, the gap between germline ends came to 11 bases. The CDR3 has 16 residues. DNA of the CDR3: TGTGCCAGCTCACCACCCCTCAGGGGCCTGAACACTGAAGCTTTCTTT. Its translation: CASSPPLRGLNTEAFF.

This chain links TRBV6-4 with TRBJ2-1; perhaps TRBD1 as D (6 bases). Trimming removed 6 bases at V and 6 bases at J, with 18 bases between. CDR3 length: 15 amino acids. Germline V gene lookup returns CDR1 MRHNA and CDR2 SNTAGT. CDR3 in amino acids: CASRATLTGSNEQFF. The CDR3 DNA is TGTGCCAGCAGAGCTACACTCACAGGGAGCAATGAGCAGTTCTTC.

The gene calls are TRBV6-5 and TRBJ1-6; D perhaps matches TRBD1 (6 bases). The germline V gene encodes CDR1 MNHEY and CDR2 SVGAGI. Trimming removed 10 bases from V and 4 bases from J, with 23 bases in between. This CDR3 contains 17 residues. DNA for the CDR3: TGTGCCATCAGCGGGATTACCGTAGGGGGATATAATTCACCCCTCCACTTT. Amino acid sequence: CAISGITVGGYNSPLHF.

V is TRBV18 and J is TRBJ1-1; maybe TRBD1 (6 bases). This CDR3 has 18 residues. Trimming cost V 1 base and J 4 bases, with 22 bases left between them. Germline V gene lookup returns CDR1 KGHSH and CDR2 LQKENI. The CDR3 loop reads CASSPRGQGGGGGTEAFF. CDR3 nucleotides: TGTGCCAGCTCACCACGAGGGCAGGGAGGTGGGGGCGGCACTGAAGCTTTCTTT.

The V call is TRBV7-2, the J call TRBJ2-7, with D hard to call. V shed 1 base and J shed 3 bases, with 1 base lying between them. The CDR3 sequence is 11 residues long. CDR1 SGHTA and CDR2 FQGNSA come from the germline V gene. CDR3 DNA: TGTGCCAGCAGCTTAGACTACGAGCAGTACTTC. It translates to CASSLDYEQYF.

J is TRBJ2-1 and V is TRBV27; D is uncertain. CDR3 length equals 15 residues. CDR1 is MNHEY and CDR2 is SMNVEV in the germline V gene (reference sequence). Trimming shortened V by 4 bases and J by 8 bases, and 18 bases separated the two germline ends. DNA of the CDR3: TGTGCCAGCAGTTCGGTCGAGATAGGTCTCCATGAGCAGTTCTTC. It is translated as CASSSVEIGLHEQFF.

This clonotype has more than one count but fewer than ten. The chain recombines TRBV6-5 with TRBJ2-3; 7 bases are a match to TRBD1. CDR3 length: 19 residues. Trimming at V came to 0 bases and at J to 0 bases, leaving 12 bases not matched to a gene. The germline gives CDR1 MNHEY, CDR2 SVGAGI. The DNA of the CDR3 is TGTGCCAGCAGTTACTCTGGTCCACAGGGGAGCCCTAGCACAGATACGCAGTATTTT. Translating gives CASSYSGPQGSPSTDTQYF.

This clonotype was seen only a few times. The chain joins TRBV19 to TRBJ2-4, with 9 bases fitting TRBD2. J lost 1 base, V lost 6 bases, and 13 bases had no gene match. CDR1 and CDR2 (germline): LNHDA, SQIVND (reference sequence). The CDR3 length is 18 residues. The CDR3 protein is CASRGGGGGAVAKNIQYF. The CDR3 DNA reads as TGTGCCAGTAGGGGTGGTGGCGGGGGGGCCGTGGCCAAAAACATTCAGTACTTC.

The J gene is TRBJ2-3, the V gene TRBV19; 7 bases line up with TRBD2. Unmatched junction bases numbered 8, after V lost 6 bases and J lost 2 bases. The CDR3 is made up of 15 amino acids. Germline V gene lookup returns CDR1 LNHDA and CDR2 SQIVND (reference sequence). The DNA for the CDR3 is TGTGCCAGTAGATCAGCGGGGACCTTCACAGATACGCAGTATTTT. Amino acids: CASRSAGTFTDTQYF.

The chain recombines TRBV12-3 or TRBV12-4 with TRBJ1-1; 11 nucleotides agree with TRBD1. The CDR3 length is 15 residues. V gave up 6 bases and J gave up 5 bases; unmatched junction bases: 8. The CDR3 spells CASRGRDRGFTEAFF. In nucleotides, the CDR3 is TGTGCCAGCAGGGGGCGGGACAGGGGGTTTACTGAAGCTTTCTTT.

The CDR3 sequence is CASSIATDQETQYF. The CDR3 nucleotides read TGTGCCAGTAGTATAGCGACAGACCAAGAGACCCAGTACTTC. The chain recombines TRBV19 with TRBJ2-5, with D maybe TRBD1 (5 bases). The CDR3 consists of 14 residues. Germline lookup yields CDR1 LNHDA and CDR2 SQIVND (reference sequence). The V gene lost 1 base and the J gene lost 0 bases, with 6 bases spanning the gap. The full variable domain, with the rest looked up from reference TRBV19 and TRBJ2-5, is DGGITQSPKYLFRKEGQNVTLSCEQNLNHDAMYWYRQDPGQGLRLIYYSQIVNDFQKGDIAEGYSVSREKKESFPLTVTSAQKNPTAFYLCASSIATDQETQYFGPGTRLLVL.

V and J are TRBV29-1 and TRBJ1-1; D gene unclear. The V gene's germline CDR1 is SQVTM and CDR2 ANQGSEA. V was cut by 5 bases and J by 2 bases, with 12 bases left in between. The CDR3 loop spans 13 amino acids. The CDR3 reads CSVNEGLNTEAFF. DNA of the CDR3: TGCAGCGTTAATGAGGGTTTAAACACTGAAGCTTTCTTT.

CDR3 nucleotide sequence: TGCAGCGTTGATAATCAGGGACAGGGGGCGCGTAGCTACACCTTC. Translated, it gives CSVDNQGQGARSYTF. The V call is TRBV29-1, the J call TRBJ1-2; 12 bases fit TRBD1. V was clipped by 3 bases and J by 9 bases; unmatched bases: 11. CDR1 and CDR2 (germline): SQVTM, ANQGSEA. CDR3 length: 15 residues.

The chain carries TRBV6-5 and TRBJ2-7, with 8 positions matching TRBD1. This CDR3 is built from 14 residues. Trimming at V came to 6 bases and at J to 0 bases, leaving 4 bases not matched to a gene. Per the germline V gene, CDR1 is MNHEY and CDR2 is SVGAGI. In DNA, the CDR3 is TGTGCCAGCAGCCGGACAGGGCACTCCTACGAGCAGTACTTC. It specifies CASSRTGHSYEQYF.

This clonotype was detected a few times. The chain uses TRBV29-1 and TRBJ2-7; 9 bases align to TRBD1. Germline loops: CDR1 SQVTM, CDR2 ANQGSEA. V lost 3 bases and J lost 1; bases outside the gene matches: 4. The CDR3 contains 14 residues. The CDR3 loop is CSVDRGQGSYEQYF. DNA for the CDR3: TGCAGCGTTGATCGGGGACAGGGTTCCTACGAGCAGTACTTC.